These 15 T cell receptor beta chains came from one sample sequenced in a study of cytomegalovirus exposure and HLA in healthy donors. The repertoire was sequenced with immunoSEQ multiplex PCR; TCRdb's copy has only in-frame clones and lacks some. Of about 58,000 clones in the sample, 90% were seen once. What was sequenced was PBMCs. The receptors stem from a young man in good health and CMV-seronegative.

The chain uses TRBV11-3 and TRBJ2-2; D not certain. This CDR3 has 15 residues. The ends were cut back, 1 base at V and 1 base at J, with 7 bases in the middle. Germline assignment: CDR1 SGHNT and CDR2 YENEEA. The CDR3 here is CASSLGHLNTGELFF. For the CDR3, the DNA is TGTGCCAGCAGCTTAGGACACCTGAACACCGGGGAGCTGTTTTTT. The full variable domain, in which reference TRBV11-3 and TRBJ2-2 provide the parts outside the CDR3, is EAGVVQSPRYKIIEKKQPVAFWCNPISGHNTLYWYLQNLGQGPELLIRYENEEAVDDSQLPKDRFSAERLKGVDSTLKIQPAELGDSAVYLCASSLGHLNTGELFFGEGSRLTVL.

The chain couples TRBV27 to TRBJ2-3, with unresolved D. The CDR3 loop spans 18 amino acids. Germline CDR1 MNHEY, CDR2 SMNVEV (reference sequence). Trimming left V 0 bases short and J 2 bases short, with 18 bases between. The CDR3 here is CASSLSAERSFLTDTQYF. Written as DNA, the CDR3 is TGTGCCAGCAGTTTATCGGCAGAAAGATCCTTCCTCACAGATACGCAGTATTTT.

This clone has just one count. This chain connects TRBV28 to TRBJ1-5, with D possibly being TRBD1 (6 bases). This CDR3 spans 13 amino acids. Per the germline V gene, CDR1 is MDHEN and CDR2 is SYDVKM. Trimming cost V 11 bases and J 4 bases, with 15 bases left between them. The CDR3, as DNA: TGTGCCGGACGTGCGGGGGCTAATCAGCCCCAGCATTTT. This codes for CAGRAGANQPQHF.

The chain employs TRBV7-2 and TRBJ2-7; 12 bases are shared with TRBD2. CDR1 SGHTA and CDR2 FQGNSA come from the germline V gene. Germline trimming cut 5 bases from V and 4 bases from J; bases unmatched to any gene: 6. The CDR3 sequence is 15 residues long. CDR3 loop: CASSELAGGPYEQYF. CDR3 bases: TGTGCCAGCAGCGAGCTAGCGGGAGGGCCTTACGAGCAGTACTTC.

V and J are TRBV28 and TRBJ2-1; 11 bases match TRBD2. Trimming at V came to 6 bases and at J to 10 bases, leaving 14 bases not matched to a gene. This CDR3 is built from 16 residues. Germline V gene data show CDR1 as MDHEN and CDR2 as SYDVKM. DNA of the CDR3: TGTGCCAGCAGCCGAAGACTACTAGCGGGAGTAGGGGAGCAGTTCTTC. It is translated as CASSRRLLAGVGEQFF.

This rearrangement joins TRBV4-1 to TRBJ2-5, with TRBD2 identical over 9 bases. This CDR3 has 16 residues. The germline CDR1 and CDR2 sequences are MGHRA and YSYEKL. Trimming removed 4 bases from V and 4 bases from J; junction bases left unmatched: 10. The CDR3 loop is CASSPESSGRLETQYF. CDR3 nucleotides: TGCGCCAGCAGCCCCGAAAGCAGCGGGAGGTTAGAGACCCAGTACTTC.

The rearrangement joins TRBV6-5 to TRBJ2-2; a weak D match, TRBD2 (7 bases). The germline CDR1 and CDR2 sequences are MNHEY and SVGAGI. This CDR3 is built from 16 residues. V lost 0 bases and J 3 bases, leaving 11 bases between the germline ends. Here the CDR3 reads CASSYSGGADTGELFF. The DNA for the CDR3 is TGTGCCAGCAGTTACTCGGGGGGGGCCGACACCGGGGAGCTGTTTTTT.

The chain recombines TRBV7-9 with TRBJ2-5; D is undetermined. Germline CDR1 is SEHNR and CDR2 is FQNEAQ (reference sequence). The V and J ends lost 1 base and 0 bases respectively, with 6 bases between them. This CDR3 has 14 amino acids. The CDR3 DNA reads as TGTGCCAGCAGCTTAGACAGATACCAAGAGACCCAGTACTTC. Its protein product is CASSLDRYQETQYF.

The chain employs TRBV14 and TRBJ2-2, with 8 bases aligning to TRBD2. CDR1 is SGHDN, CDR2 FVKESK, per germline. The CDR3 is 15 residues long. V dropped 4 bases and J dropped 0; count of bases not matched to a gene: 1. DNA for the CDR3: TGTGCCAGCAGCCGACTAGCGACGAACACCGGGGAGCTGTTTTTT. Translation gives CASSRLATNTGELFF.

The chain recombines TRBV5-1 with TRBJ2-7; 7 nucleotides agree with TRBD2. V gave up 2 bases and J gave up 4 bases; unmatched junction bases: 15. Germline CDR1 and CDR2: SGHRS and YFSETQ. The CDR3 has 17 amino acids. The CDR3 is CASSFFPYGEGQYEQYF. CDR3 bases: TGCGCCAGCAGCTTCTTTCCCTATGGGGAGGGCCAATACGAGCAGTACTTC.

This chain joins TRBV4-1 and TRBJ2-5, with D possibly being TRBD2 (6 bases). The CDR3 is 18 residues long. V shed 1 base and J shed 6 bases, with 24 bases lying between them. CDR1 MGHRA and CDR2 YSYEKL come from the germline V gene. Here the CDR3 reads CASSQASTPWTILKTQYF. In DNA, the CDR3 is TGCGCCAGCAGCCAAGCATCAACCCCCTGGACTATTCTTAAGACCCAGTACTTC.

This clone was counted a few times. The chain is built from TRBV28 and TRBJ2-7, with TRBD2 as a possible D gene (6 bases). Trimming removed 5 bases from V and 3 bases from J, with 14 bases in between. The germline V gene encodes CDR1 MDHEN and CDR2 SYDVKM. The CDR3 is made up of 14 amino acids. The CDR3 sequence: CASSLGGTLYEQYF. DNA of the CDR3: TGTGCCAGCAGTCTAGGCGGGACCCTCTACGAGCAGTACTTC.

The rearrangement links TRBV4-1 to TRBJ2-7, with 7 bases matching TRBD2. V shed 4 bases and J 0 bases; nucleotides not matched to a gene: 12. Germline CDR1 MGHRA, CDR2 YSYEKL. The CDR3 is 17 residues long. In DNA form, the CDR3 reads TGCGCCAGCAGCCGCTATTCTAGCGGAGGGAGCTCCTACGAGCAGTACTTC. As protein: CASSRYSSGGSSYEQYF.

CDR3 sequence (DNA): TGCAGCGTTGAACGCAGCGTACATGAGCAGTTCTTC. Amino acid sequence: CSVERSVHEQFF. The rearrangement joins TRBV29-1 to TRBJ2-1; D remains ambiguous. Trimming pared 2 bases from V and 8 bases from J, leaving 10 bases between. Germline V gene data show CDR1 as SQVTM and CDR2 as ANQGSEA. CDR3 length: 12 amino acids.

The chain couples TRBV10-3 to TRBJ2-1; 7 bases line up with TRBD2. CDR1 is ENHRY and CDR2 is SYGVKD in the germline V gene. The V segment lost 0 bases and the J segment 0 bases; nucleotides outside the gene matches: 5. The CDR3 runs 17 residues. The CDR3 DNA sequence: TGTGCCATCAGTGAGTCGAAGGCTAGCGGCTCCTACAATGAGCAGTTCTTC. This translates into CAISESKASGSYNEQFF.